The 14 T cell receptor beta chains listed next were all sequenced from one sample in a study of blood T cell repertoires in COVID-19. Method: immunoSEQ multiplex PCR; TCRdb's copy keeps in-frame clones and lacks some. This table holds over 100,000 clones, almost 70% found once. Sequences were obtained from peripheral blood. All receptors come from a woman in her 70s with acute or convalescent COVID-19.

This clone was counted a single time. The chain carries TRBV11-2 and TRBJ2-7; 12 bases match TRBD2. This CDR3 is built from 15 residues. The J segment lost 4 bases and the V segment lost 4 bases, leaving 5 bases of the junction unmatched. The germline gives CDR1 SGHAT, CDR2 FQNNGV. The DNA of the CDR3 is TGTGCCAGCAGCTCCGGGCTAGCGGGGGGGTACGAGCAGTACTTC. Translating gives CASSSGLAGGYEQYF.

The rearrangement uses TRBV27 and TRBJ1-1, with TRBD1 as a possible D gene (6 bases). Germline V gene sequence: CDR1 MNHEY, CDR2 SMNVEV (reference sequence). V was cut by 0 bases and J by 1 base, with 6 bases left in between. The length of the CDR3 is 14 residues. CDR3 protein: CASSLSGGNTEAFF. The CDR3 DNA reads as TGTGCCAGCAGTTTATCAGGGGGGAACACTGAAGCTTTCTTT.

The rearrangement uses TRBV13 and TRBJ2-1; TRBD2 is a possible D gene (6 bases). Germline assignment: CDR1 PRHDT and CDR2 FYEKMQ (reference sequence). The ends were cut back, 3 bases at V and 3 bases at J, with 9 bases in the middle. This CDR3 is built from 14 residues. CDR3 bases: TGTGCCAGCAGCTTTCGGGGGTTCTACAATGAGCAGTTCTTC. Translating it yields CASSFRGFYNEQFF.

V gene TRBV7-3 combines with J gene TRBJ2-1; 13 bases map to TRBD2. Trimming at V came to 5 bases and at J to 6 bases, leaving 4 bases not matched to a gene. The germline V gene has CDR1 SGHTA and CDR2 FQGTGA. The length of the CDR3 is 15 residues. CDR3 sequence (DNA): TGTGCCAGCAGCAAACTAGCGGGAGGGCGCAATGAGCAGTTCTTC. Its translation is CASSKLAGGRNEQFF.

This clone appeared a few times. The V call is TRBV23-1, the J call TRBJ1-2, with 9 bases matching TRBD1. TRBV23-1 is treated as an ORF (open reading frame) with a function not yet certain. CDR3 length: 13 residues. The J segment lost 6 bases and the V segment lost 4 bases, leaving 3 bases of the junction unmatched. The CDR3 sequence is CASSPRTGDGYTF. The CDR3, as DNA: TGCGCCAGCAGTCCTAGGACAGGGGATGGCTACACCTTC.

The chain combines TRBV6-5 with TRBJ1-1; a weak D match, TRBD1 (5 bases). Germline V gene sequence: CDR1 MNHEY, CDR2 SVGAGI. This CDR3 comprises 15 residues. V was pared by 0 bases and J by 8 bases, with 16 bases between. The chain's CDR3 is CASSYSREGSREAFF. Here the CDR3 DNA reads TGTGCCAGCAGTTACTCGAGGGAGGGGTCAAGGGAAGCTTTCTTT.

The chain couples TRBV10-3 to TRBJ2-7; 11 positions match TRBD1. CDR1 and CDR2 (germline): ENHRY, SYGVKD. CDR3 size: 13 residues. Trimming cost V 5 bases and J 5 bases; bases outside gene matches: 2. The CDR3 coding sequence is TGTGCCATCAGTTGGACAGGGGGCGACGAGCAGTACTTC. This translates into CAISWTGGDEQYF.

V gene TRBV7-9 combines with J gene TRBJ2-5, with 7 bases fitting TRBD2. The CDR3 has 12 amino acids. After removal of 6 bases from V and 10 bases from J, the junction contained 8 bases not matched to a gene. CDR1 is SEHNR, CDR2 FQNEAQ, per germline (reference sequence). The CDR3 is CASSFIGDYQYF. In DNA form, the CDR3 reads TGTGCCAGCAGTTTTATTGGGGACTACCAGTACTTC.

V gene TRBV5-1 combines with J gene TRBJ2-7, with D perhaps TRBD2 (5 bases). The CDR3 loop spans 14 amino acids. Germline assignment: CDR1 SGHRS and CDR2 YFSETQ. V dropped 9 bases and J dropped 0 bases, with 16 bases sitting between them. CDR3 bases: TGCGCCACCGGCCCCGTACGGGACTCCTACGAGCAGTACTTC. As protein: CATGPVRDSYEQYF.

The genes are TRBV7-6 and TRBJ1-1; TRBD1 aligns across 12 bases. This CDR3 has 18 amino acids. After removal of 3 bases from V and 4 bases from J, the junction contained 12 bases not matched to a gene. Germline CDR1 is SGHVS and CDR2 is FNYEAQ. In DNA form, the CDR3 reads TGTGCCAGCAGCTTTACCGTGGGGACAGGGGGCTTGGGCACTGAAGCTTTCTTT. Translated, it gives CASSFTVGTGGLGTEAFF.

The CDR3 sequence: CASSQLGGNTEAFF. The DNA of the CDR3 is TGCGCCAGCAGCCAATTAGGAGGGAACACTGAAGCTTTCTTT. V gene TRBV4-1 combines with J gene TRBJ1-1, with D unresolved. Germline CDR1 and CDR2: MGHRA and YSYEKL. Trimming pared 2 bases from V and 1 base from J, leaving 8 bases between. The CDR3 consists of 14 residues.

The V and J genes are TRBV6-5 and TRBJ2-2, with 9 bases that match TRBD1. J gave up 4 bases and V 6 bases, and 3 bases lay outside the gene matches. This CDR3 is 14 amino acids long. Germline values: CDR1 MNHEY, CDR2 SVGAGI. The CDR3, as DNA: TGTGCCAGCAGGAAGGGACAGGGCACCGGGGAGCTGTTTTTT. Translation gives CASRKGQGTGELFF.

V usage is TRBV4-3 and J usage is TRBJ2-7, with TRBD1 identical over 8 bases. Germline V gene data show CDR1 as LGHNA and CDR2 as YSLEER. V lost 9 bases, J lost 6 bases, and 10 bases stayed unmatched. CDR3 size: 13 residues. In DNA form, the CDR3 reads TGCGCCAGTTCCGGGGACAGGAACTCCGAGCAGTACTTC. Residues: CASSGDRNSEQYF.

The table lists this clone with a few counts. J is TRBJ2-5 and V is TRBV6-7, with D possibly matching TRBD1 (6 bases). TRBV6-7 is flagged as an ORF with uncertain function. Trimming removed 0 bases at V and 5 bases at J, with 13 bases between. The CDR3 loop spans 15 amino acids. The CDR3 region is CASSYSKAGEETQYF. The CDR3 nucleotides read TGTGCCAGCAGTTACTCGAAAGCAGGGGAGGAGACCCAGTACTTC.